The clone carrying this T cell receptor (beta chain) was seen a handful of times. The antigen remains unidentified. CDR1 is SQVTM, CDR2 ANQGSEA, per germline. The CDR3 consists of 14 residues. Deletions cut 4 bases from V and 6 bases from J, with 17 bases between. These data originate in a study of blood T cells in healthy people across ages. Study results and limitations: Shifts in expanded clonotypes may have been confounded by donor CMV status, which was unknown. The long-lived group displayed more naive CD4+ cells, plus higher diversity, than the aged donors did. Estimates drawn from one million T cells were deemed to understate diversity.

With a J-beta primer mix and a sample-barcoded 5' primer, a second PCR ran roughly 6 to 11 cycles. TCRdb re-called the 5' RACE reads through MiXCR, storing one row per CDR3 protein. The sample yields some 1.7 million distinct CDR3 sequences, roughly 27% seen once. The chain has TRBV29-1 and TRBJ2-3; D is possibly TRBD1 or TRBD2 (5 bases each). The sequenced sample consisted of blood. The TCR was taken from a woman aged 25-40 years in good health. The CDR3 DNA reads TGCAGCGTTGGATCGGGGCTTCCTCTCGATACGCAGTATTTT. Translated, it gives CSVGSGLPLDTQYF.